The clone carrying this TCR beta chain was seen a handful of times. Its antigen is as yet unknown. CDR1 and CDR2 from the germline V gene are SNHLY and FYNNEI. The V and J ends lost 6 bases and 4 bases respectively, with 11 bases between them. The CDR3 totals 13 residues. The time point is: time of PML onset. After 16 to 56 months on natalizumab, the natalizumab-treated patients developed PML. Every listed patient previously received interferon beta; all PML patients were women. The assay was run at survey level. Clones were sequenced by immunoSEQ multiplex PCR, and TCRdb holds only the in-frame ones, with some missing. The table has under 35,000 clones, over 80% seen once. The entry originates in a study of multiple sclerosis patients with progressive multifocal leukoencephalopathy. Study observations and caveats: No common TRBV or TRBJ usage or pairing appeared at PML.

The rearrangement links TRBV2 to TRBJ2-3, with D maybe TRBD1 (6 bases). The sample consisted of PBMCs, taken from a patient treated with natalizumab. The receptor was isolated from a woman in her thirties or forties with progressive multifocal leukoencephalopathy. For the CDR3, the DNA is TGTGCCAGCAGGGGGGACAATTCAGATACGCAGTATTTT. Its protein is CASRGDNSDTQYF. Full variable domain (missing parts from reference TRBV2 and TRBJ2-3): EPEVTQTPSHQVTQMGQEVILRCVPISNHLYFYWYRQILGQKVEFLVSFYNNEISEKSEIFDDQFSVERPDGSNFTLKIRSTKLEDSAMYFCASRGDNSDTQYFGPGTRLTVL.